The 23 T cell receptor beta chains below all came from one sample that was sequenced in a study of response to subunit inactivated influenza vaccine. TCRdb used MiXCR to reprocess the RT-PCR reads, holding one entry per CDR3 protein. The sample includes 650,000 to 850,000 distinct CDR3 sequences, more than 11% of them seen just once. The sequencing used PBMCs from blood, collected 14 days before vaccination. These receptors were collected from a man aged 50 to 60 who received an inactivated influenza vaccine.

In this sample, this clonotype turned up many times. V is TRBV19 and J is TRBJ2-1, with 11 bases matching TRBD2. There are 16 residues in the CDR3. From germline, CDR1 is LNHDA and CDR2 SQIVND (reference sequence). The trim removed 5 bases at V and 4 bases at J, leaving 7 bases unmatched. The CDR3 loop is CASSEGLAGSYNEQFF. The CDR3 region has the DNA TGTGCCAGTAGTGAAGGACTAGCGGGTTCTTACAATGAGCAGTTCTTC.

This clonotype came up many times. The chain carries TRBV9 and TRBJ2-3; 7 bases line up with TRBD2. V trimming: 1 base; J trimming: 3 bases; junction bases outside the gene matches: 5. This CDR3 has 15 residues. Germline CDR1 reads SGDLS; CDR2 reads YYNGEE. This chain's CDR3 is CASSVSGVGTDTQYF. In DNA, the CDR3 is TGTGCCAGCAGCGTAAGCGGGGTGGGTACAGATACGCAGTATTTT.

The gene calls are TRBV4-1 and TRBJ1-2, with D possibly TRBD1 on 6 matching bases. In germline, CDR1 is MGHRA, CDR2 YSYEKL. V dropped 1 base and J dropped 7 bases, with 16 bases sitting between them. The CDR3 length is 15 residues. The CDR3 reads CASSQAIRGRSGYTF. In DNA, the CDR3 is TGCGCCAGCAGCCAAGCCATCAGGGGCAGGTCTGGCTACACCTTC.

This clonotype was seen a handful of times. V gene TRBV9 combines with J gene TRBJ1-3; weak D call: TRBD1 (5 bases). Looked up from germline, CDR1 is SGDLS and CDR2 is YYNGEE. Trimming left V 3 bases short and J 2 bases short, with 15 bases between. This CDR3 has 16 amino acids. This CDR3 is CASSDMDILTGNTIYF. Here the CDR3 DNA reads TGTGCCAGCAGCGATATGGACATTTTAACTGGAAACACCATATATTTT.

The chain recombines TRBV2 with TRBJ1-5; D is undetermined. Trimming stripped 6 bases from V and 0 bases from J, with 12 bases between. CDR3 length: 15 residues. Germline values: CDR1 SNHLY, CDR2 FYNNEI. The CDR3 is CASSPAGDSNQPQHF. The CDR3, as DNA: TGTGCCAGCAGCCCCGCAGGAGATAGCAATCAGCCCCAGCATTTT.

Comment on this clonotype: The junction shows a germline mismatch at one end, possibly a read error. The chain has TRBV4-1 and TRBJ1-2; D not resolved. This CDR3 has 13 residues. From germline, CDR1 is MGHRA and CDR2 YSYEKL. CDR3 loop: CASSQSTGYDYTF. Written as DNA, the CDR3 is TGCGCCAGCAGCCAGAGTACGGGGTATGACTACACCTTC.

This clonotype has just a few counts. The chain has TRBV7-6 and TRBJ1-1; D unclear. V gave up 5 bases and J gave up 1 base, with 17 bases separating them. CDR1 and CDR2 (germline): SGHVS, FNYEAQ. The CDR3 extends over 16 amino acids. In DNA, the CDR3 is TGTGCCAGCAGCGCAAGGGCGGCAGTCCGGAACACTGAAGCTTTCTTT. Translating it yields CASSARAAVRNTEAFF.

V gene TRBV12-3 or TRBV12-4 combines with J gene TRBJ2-3, with D maybe TRBD2 (7 bases). The CDR3 is 17 amino acids. Trimming removed 3 bases from V and 0 bases from J, with 16 bases in between. The CDR3: CASSFGGGLTSTDTQYF. The CDR3 nucleotides read TGTGCCAGCAGTTTCGGCGGGGGCCTGACTAGCACAGATACGCAGTATTTT.

This clonotype has a count of ten or more. The chain has TRBV3-1 and TRBJ2-7, with 10 bases aligning to TRBD1. Germline V CDR1 and CDR2: LGHDT, YNNKEL (reference sequence). The CDR3 spans 17 residues. V shed 1 base, J shed 3 bases, and the junction held 9 bases outside the gene matches. The CDR3 DNA sequence: TGTGCCAGCAGCCAAGGGCCTGGACAGGGGGGCCACTACGAGCAGTACTTC. This codes for CASSQGPGQGGHYEQYF.

Only a few counts were recorded for this clonotype. V and J are TRBV7-2 and TRBJ2-7, with D perhaps matching TRBD1 (6 bases). V was pared by 5 bases and J by 3 bases, with 20 bases between. The CDR3 runs 16 residues. The germline CDR1 and CDR2 sequences are SGHTA and FQGNSA. CDR3: CASSRLTGQGIYEQYF. CDR3 nucleotides: TGTGCCAGCAGCCGGCTTACGGGGCAGGGGATCTACGAGCAGTACTTC. Full variable domain (rest looked up from reference TRBV7-2 and TRBJ2-7): GAGVSQSPSNKVTEKGKDVELRCDPISGHTALYWYRQSLGQGLEFLIYFQGNSAPDKSGLPSDRFSAERTGGSVSTLTIQRTQQEDSAVYLCASSRLTGQGIYEQYFGPGTRLTVT.

This clonotype occurred a few times. The chain recombines TRBV7-2 with TRBJ2-7; D might be TRBD1 (6 bases). The CDR3 contains 13 residues. V shed 3 bases and J shed 9 bases, with 15 bases lying between them. Germline loops: CDR1 SGHTA, CDR2 FQGNSA. The CDR3 DNA is TGTGCCAGCAGCTTGCAGGGGAAAATGGCGCAGTACTTC. Its protein is CASSLQGKMAQYF.

In nucleotides, the CDR3 is TGTGCCAGCAGCTTATACATGGACCCGGGGGAGCAGTACTTC. Translated: CASSLYMDPGEQYF. V gene TRBV7-2 combines with J gene TRBJ2-7, with D possibly being TRBD2 (5 bases). Deletions cut 2 bases from V and 7 bases from J, with 15 bases between. The CDR3 extends over 14 amino acids. Germline CDR1 is SGHTA and CDR2 is FQGNSA.

This clonotype has only a few counts. The chain employs TRBV7-2 and TRBJ2-1, with 8 bases identical to TRBD2. The germline CDR1 and CDR2 sequences are SGHTA and FQGNSA. Unmatched junction bases numbered 10, after V lost 5 bases and J lost 4 bases. This CDR3 is 16 amino acids long. The chain's CDR3 is CASSHSTSGFYNEQFF. The CDR3 nucleotides read TGTGCCAGCAGCCACTCTACTAGCGGATTTTACAATGAGCAGTTCTTC. Filled out from reference TRBV7-2 and TRBJ2-1, the complete variable domain reads GAGVSQSPSNKVTEKGKDVELRCDPISGHTALYWYRQSLGQGLEFLIYFQGNSAPDKSGLPSDRFSAERTGGSVSTLTIQRTQQEDSAVYLCASSHSTSGFYNEQFFGPGTRLTVL.

This clonotype was detected ten times or more. The CDR3 DNA is TGCGCCAGCAGCCAAGAAGGCTATTCGAGCTCCTATAATTCACCCCTCCACTTT. Amino acid sequence: CASSQEGYSSSYNSPLHF. The chain carries TRBV4-3 and TRBJ1-6; D is uncertain. Germline V gene sequence: CDR1 LGHNA, CDR2 YSLEER. The ends were cut back, 0 bases at V and 0 bases at J, with 12 bases in the middle. CDR3 length equals 18 residues.

This clonotype was observed a few times. The gene calls are TRBV4-3 and TRBJ1-6; the D is unclear. CDR1 is LGHNA, CDR2 YSLEER, per germline. Trimming removed 0 bases at V and 7 bases at J, with 10 bases between. This CDR3 is 15 amino acids long. DNA of the CDR3: TGCGCCAGCAGCCAAGAGCGCAGCGAGAATTCACCCCTCCACTTT. It translates to CASSQERSENSPLHF.

The chain joins TRBV7-8 to TRBJ2-7; D perhaps matches TRBD1 (5 bases). The germline CDR1 and CDR2 sequences are SGHVS and FQNEAQ. CDR3 length: 16 amino acids. V dropped 3 bases and J dropped 4 bases, with 19 bases sitting between them. CDR3 in DNA: TGTGCCAGCAGCTTGGAAGGGGATAGACCCGCATACGAGCAGTACTTC. Translated, it gives CASSLEGDRPAYEQYF.

This clonotype was picked up a small number of times. The chain employs TRBV9 and TRBJ2-7; either TRBD1 or TRBD2 may fit D (5 bases each). The V and J ends lost 3 bases and 5 bases respectively, with 27 bases between them. This CDR3 has 18 residues. Germline CDR1 SGDLS, CDR2 YYNGEE. CDR3 sequence reads: CASSANPDREGSDDEQYF. Here the CDR3 DNA reads TGTGCCAGCAGCGCGAACCCAGACAGAGAGGGTAGCGACGACGAGCAGTACTTC.

This clonotype was recorded many times. The gene calls are TRBV28 and TRBJ2-3; the D gene is possibly TRBD2 (6 bases). Germline CDR1 reads MDHEN; CDR2 reads SYDVKM. V gave up 1 base and J gave up 0 bases, with 17 bases separating them. The CDR3 is 18 amino acids. DNA of the CDR3: TGTGCCAGCAGTTTATACTCGGGAGAGAGCACTAGCACAGATACGCAGTATTTT. This translates into CASSLYSGESTSTDTQYF.

There are a few counts of this clonotype. The chain couples TRBV7-2 to TRBJ2-3; D is undetermined. Per the germline V gene, CDR1 is SGHTA and CDR2 is FQGNSA. This CDR3 has 16 residues. The V end lost 5 bases, the J end lost 2 bases, and 17 bases lay between the germline ends. This CDR3 is CASSHYTMPYTDTQYF. As DNA, the CDR3 is TGTGCCAGCAGCCATTACACGATGCCTTACACAGATACGCAGTATTTT.

This clonotype was seen more than once but under ten times. V usage is TRBV5-6 and J usage is TRBJ2-1; the D is unclear. Trimming shortened V by 2 bases and J by 2 bases, and 11 bases separated the two germline ends. Looked up from germline, CDR1 is SGHDT and CDR2 is YYEEEE. The CDR3 is 15 amino acids. DNA of the CDR3: TGTGCCAGCAGCTTCGGCAGGTCAACCTACAATGAGCAGTTCTTC. Translating gives CASSFGRSTYNEQFF. Filled out from reference TRBV5-6 and TRBJ2-1, the complete variable domain reads DAGVTQSPTHLIKTRGQQVTLRCSPKSGHDTVSWYQQALGQGPQFIFQYYEEEERQRGNFPDRFSGHQFPNYSSELNVNALLLGDSALYLCASSFGRSTYNEQFFGPGTRLTVL.

This clonotype was recorded a few times. This chain uses TRBV6-1 with TRBJ2-6; no clear D gene. V gave up 5 bases and J gave up 0 bases, with 11 bases separating them. The CDR3 has 16 residues. Looked up from germline, CDR1 is MNHNS and CDR2 is SASEGT. The CDR3 sequence is CASSQRRTSGANVLTF. The CDR3 nucleotides read TGTGCCAGCAGTCAAAGGAGAACCTCTGGGGCCAACGTCCTGACTTTC.

The chain joins TRBV7-6 to TRBJ1-4; 7 bases are shared with TRBD1. With V trimmed by 1 base and J by 8 bases, 7 bases remained unmatched. CDR1 and CDR2 (germline): SGHVS, FNYEAQ. There are 15 residues in the CDR3. CDR3 in DNA: TGTGCCAGCAGCTTAGGGGGCAGGGGGAACGAAAAACTGTTTTTT. This sequence encodes CASSLGGRGNEKLFF. Full variable domain (missing parts from reference TRBV7-6 and TRBJ1-4): GAGVSQSPRYKVTKRGQDVALRCDPISGHVSLYWYRQALGQGPEFLTYFNYEAQQDKSGLPNDRFSAERPEGSISTLTIQRTEQRDSAMYRCASSLGGRGNEKLFFGSGTQLSVL.

This clonotype was observed a handful of times. This chain uses TRBV21-1 with TRBJ1-3; TRBD1, the table's D call, lacks a check against the DNA. TRBV21-1 is a documented pseudogene. The CDR3 totals 18 residues. CDR3 sequence (DNA): TGTGCCAGCAGCACGGGGGAAAACCGGGACGGTAGTGGAAACACCATATATTTT. This translates into CASSTGENRDGSGNTIYF.